This passage covers 13 T cell receptor beta chains from one sample sequenced in a study of CD8+CD57+ T cells in acquired aplastic anemia. Profiling of TCR beta VDJ combinations and CDR3 sequences used genomic DNA as template. From the reads, TCRdb called clonotypes with MiXCR, one entry per CDR3 protein. This table has roughly 420,000 distinct CDR3 sequences, around 68% appearing once. What was sequenced was sorted CD4+, CD8+, or CD8+CD57+ T cells (not recorded which) from PBMCs. These TCRs come from a human donor in good health, serving as a control.

V is TRBV20-1 and J is TRBJ2-5; TRBD1 matches 7 bases. After removal of 5 bases from V and 7 bases from J, the junction contained 10 bases not matched to a gene. Germline V CDR1 and CDR2: DFQATT, SNEGSKA (reference sequence). The CDR3 sequence is 13 residues long. The CDR3 protein is CSAHTGAAGTQYF. The CDR3 nucleotides are TGCAGTGCTCATACAGGGGCTGCCGGGACCCAGTACTTC.

The chain uses TRBV12-3 or TRBV12-4 and TRBJ2-5; D perhaps matches TRBD1 (6 bases). The CDR3 runs 15 residues. The germline V and J ends were trimmed by 2 bases and 5 bases, with 15 bases remaining between them. CDR3 protein: CASSLSGAWEETQYF. The DNA of the CDR3 is TGTGCCAGCAGTTTATCAGGGGCCTGGGAGGAGACCCAGTACTTC.

The chain links TRBV11-2 to TRBJ2-7, with D perhaps TRBD1 (5 bases). Germline V CDR1 and CDR2: SGHAT, FQNNGV. V was cut by 8 bases and J by 5 bases, with 16 bases left in between. CDR3 length: 13 residues. CDR3 DNA sequence: TGTGCCAGCGCCGCAGGCCGACAGAACGAGCAGTACTTC. Its protein product is CASAAGRQNEQYF. Variable domain in full (rest from reference TRBV11-2 and TRBJ2-7): EAGVAQSPRYKIIEKRQSVAFWCNPISGHATLYWYQQILGQGPKLLIQFQNNGVVDDSQLPKDRFSAERLKGVDSTLKIQPAKLEDSAVYLCASAAGRQNEQYFGPGTRLTVT.

Concerning this clonotype: Since the CDR3 does not end with the conserved phenylalanine or tryptophan, this likely comes from a read error. It is unclear where the CDR3 begins or ends on the DNA, so no DNA is shown, and the CDR3 is as TCRdb lists it. The chain carries TRBV2 and TRBJ1-3. The CDR3 totals 16 residues, both ends included. The V gene's germline CDR1 is SNHLY and CDR2 FYNNEI. The CDR3 loop reads CASKEAEKLFFGSGTH.

The chain has TRBV5-1 and TRBJ2-1; TRBD2 is a possible D gene (5 bases). Germline CDR1 is SGHRS and CDR2 is YFSETQ. Between the trimmed V and J ends, which lost 1 base and 6 bases, there was a span of 14 bases. The CDR3 contains 15 residues. The DNA for the CDR3 is TGCGCCAGCAGCTTGTTCGATCGAGCGGTCAATGAGCAGTTCTTC. It is translated as CASSLFDRAVNEQFF.

Regarding this clonotype: Mismatch with germline at one junction end may stem from a read error. V usage is TRBV15 and J usage is TRBJ1-2, with TRBD1 matching over 8 bases. The CDR3 is made up of 16 amino acids. Per the germline V gene, CDR1 is LNHNV and CDR2 is YYDKDF (reference sequence). The CDR3 region has the DNA TGTGCCACCAGTTTAAAAGGGACAGGCGAGGTCTATGGCTACGCCTTC. It translates to CATSLKGTGEVYGYAF.

Of note for this clonotype: The CDR3 carries no conserved terminal phenylalanine or tryptophan, so it likely arises from a read error. It is unclear where the CDR3 begins or ends on the DNA, so no DNA is shown, and the CDR3 is as TCRdb lists it. The rearrangement links TRBV19 to TRBJ1-6; TRBD1 is the table's D call and was not checked against the DNA. Germline CDR1 reads LNHDA; CDR2 reads SQIVND (reference sequence). From its first to its last residue, the CDR3 has 14 amino acids. The CDR3 is CASSIVGKGYTFRS.

The V call is TRBV7-2, the J call TRBJ1-1, with a weak D call TRBD1 (6 bases). CDR1 is SGHTA, CDR2 FQGNSA, per germline. The CDR3 is 13 residues long. V dropped 1 base and J dropped 13 bases, with 16 bases sitting between them. This CDR3 reads CASSLETGSRHFF. In DNA, the CDR3 is TGTGCCAGCAGCTTAGAAACAGGGTCGAGGCATTTCTTT. The entire variable domain, with the rest obtained from reference TRBV7-2 and TRBJ1-1, is as follows: GAGVSQSPSNKVTEKGKDVELRCDPISGHTALYWYRQSLGQGLEFLIYFQGNSAPDKSGLPSDRFSAERTGGSVSTLTIQRTQQEDSAVYLCASSLETGSRHFFGQGTRLTVV.

This clonotype has ten or more counts. The J gene is TRBJ1-1, the V gene TRBV6-1; D is unresolved. The germline V and J ends were trimmed by 1 base and 0 bases, with 6 bases remaining between them. Germline assignment: CDR1 MNHNS and CDR2 SASEGT. The CDR3 has 14 residues. Here the CDR3 reads CASSEVSLNTEAFF. DNA of the CDR3: TGTGCCAGCAGTGAAGTATCATTGAACACTGAAGCTTTCTTT.

As concerns this clonotype: Since the CDR3 does not end with the conserved phenylalanine or tryptophan, this likely comes from a read error. No DNA is shown, since the ends of the CDR3 on it are uncertain; the CDR3 is the one TCRdb lists. The gene calls are TRBV14 and TRBJ2-1; the DNA was not compared with TRBD2, the D call given in the table. CDR1 and CDR2 (germline): SGHDN, FVKESK. Termini included, the CDR3 measures 15 amino acids. The CDR3 reads CASSASSGGPTMSSC.

In its sample, this clonotype was seen once. J is TRBJ1-2 and V is TRBV12-3 or TRBV12-4, with D tentatively TRBD1 (5 bases). The CDR3 is made up of 14 amino acids. Trimming removed 6 bases at V and 1 base at J, with 12 bases between. Written as DNA, the CDR3 is TGTGCCAGCAGGCAAGGGGCGAATAACTATGGCTACACCTTC. Translating gives CASRQGANNYGYTF.

This clonotype was counted once. This sequence joins TRBV10-3 and TRBJ1-2, with D uncertain. The CDR3 sequence is 14 residues long. Between the trimmed V and J ends, which lost 0 bases and 0 bases, there was a span of 5 bases. Germline V gene data show CDR1 as ENHRY and CDR2 as SYGVKD. CDR3 DNA: TGTGCCATCAGTGAGTCGCCTTCTAACTATGGCTACACCTTC. This codes for CAISESPSNYGYTF.

This chain uses TRBV6-5 with TRBJ2-3; 13 bases agree with TRBD2. Germline-derived CDR1 and CDR2 are MNHEY and SVGAGI. V gave up 10 bases and J gave up 1 base; unmatched junction bases: 11. The CDR3 consists of 17 residues. The CDR3, as DNA: TGTGCCACCGCTAGAGAGGGGACTAGCGGGGGCACAGATACGCAGTATTTT. Protein sequence: CATAREGTSGGTDTQYF.